The T cell receptor (beta chain) described here comes from a study of beta chain features in type 1 diabetes. In the study overall: Examination of sorted cells across all samples involved about 100,000,000 cells. Findings and caveats of the study: HLA influence on TCRB rearrangement stayed unresolved here. Within the patient group, naive, central memory and Treg TCRB repertoires appeared more similar to each other than within healthy donors. Within each of all four CD4+ subsets, Type 1 diabetes patients had TCRB CDR3s that were moderately but significantly shorter. When VDJ junctions were examined, type 1 diabetes patients showed fewer insertions and more deletions.

Looked up from germline, CDR1 is SNHLY and CDR2 is FYNNEI. The V and J ends lost 6 bases and 5 bases, in that order; junction bases with no gene match: 6. The CDR3 runs to 14 residues. With respect to this clone: Its antigen is still unknown.

Every bit of the isolated RNA underwent reverse transcription, so sequencing read expressed TCRB transcripts. Sequencing was performed with immunoSEQ multiplex PCR; in TCRdb, only in-frame clones are kept and a portion is missing. The sample yields around 100,000 clones, approximately 30% seen once. This clonotype was obtained from a woman aged 18-29 years with type 1 diabetes. This sequence joins TRBV2 and TRBJ1-5, with TRBD1 matching 8 bases. The material sequenced was central memory CD4+ T cells from blood. The CDR3 loop reads CASSLGQAYQPQHF. DNA for the CDR3: TGTGCCAGCAGCTTGGGACAGGCATATCAGCCCCAGCATTTT.